This T cell receptor (beta chain) was retrieved from a study of blood T cell repertoires in COVID-19. About the study: The study drew acute and convalescent COVID-19 samples from the United States, Italy and Spain. T cells, B-cell-depleted T cells, or PBMCs provided the cDNA or gDNA that served as material.

In the original analysis: Reference gene primer amplification yielded estimated nucleated cell counts. The method was immunoSEQ multiplex PCR; TCRdb's version includes in-frame clones alone and lacks a portion of them. The DNA was the basis for D and trimming; V, J and clone size are from that table. The sample comprises around 20,000 clones, nearly 90% of which are singletons, and 7.9% rests with the top ten. V was trimmed by 5 bases and J by 2 bases, leaving 9 bases between them. Germline CDR1 and CDR2: GTSNPN and SVGIG (reference sequence). The length of the CDR3 is 13 residues. This TCR derives from a human donor with active COVID-19. The donor label of this sample is uncertain. The sample comprised peripheral blood. V and J are TRBV30 and TRBJ2-2; D perhaps matches TRBD2 (6 bases). This CDR3 reads CAWRDFNTGELFF. The CDR3, as DNA: TGTGCCTGGCGGGACTTCAACACCGGGGAGCTGTTTTTT.